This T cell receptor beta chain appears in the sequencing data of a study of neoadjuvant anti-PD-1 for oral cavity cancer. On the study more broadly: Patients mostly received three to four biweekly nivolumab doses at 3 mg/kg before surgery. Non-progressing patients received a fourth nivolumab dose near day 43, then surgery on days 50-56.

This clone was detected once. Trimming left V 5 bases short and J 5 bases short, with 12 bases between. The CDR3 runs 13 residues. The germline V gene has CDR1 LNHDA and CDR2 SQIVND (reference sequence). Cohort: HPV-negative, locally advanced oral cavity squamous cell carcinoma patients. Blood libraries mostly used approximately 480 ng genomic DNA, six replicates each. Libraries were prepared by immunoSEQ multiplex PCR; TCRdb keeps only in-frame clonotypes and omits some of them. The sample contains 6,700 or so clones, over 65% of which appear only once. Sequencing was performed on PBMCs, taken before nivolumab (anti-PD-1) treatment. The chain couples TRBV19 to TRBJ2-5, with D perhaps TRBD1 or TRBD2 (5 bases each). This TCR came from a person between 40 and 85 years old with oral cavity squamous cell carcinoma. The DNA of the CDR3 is TGTGCCAGTAGTCCCTTGGGACGGGAGACCCAGTACTTC. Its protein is CASSPLGRETQYF.